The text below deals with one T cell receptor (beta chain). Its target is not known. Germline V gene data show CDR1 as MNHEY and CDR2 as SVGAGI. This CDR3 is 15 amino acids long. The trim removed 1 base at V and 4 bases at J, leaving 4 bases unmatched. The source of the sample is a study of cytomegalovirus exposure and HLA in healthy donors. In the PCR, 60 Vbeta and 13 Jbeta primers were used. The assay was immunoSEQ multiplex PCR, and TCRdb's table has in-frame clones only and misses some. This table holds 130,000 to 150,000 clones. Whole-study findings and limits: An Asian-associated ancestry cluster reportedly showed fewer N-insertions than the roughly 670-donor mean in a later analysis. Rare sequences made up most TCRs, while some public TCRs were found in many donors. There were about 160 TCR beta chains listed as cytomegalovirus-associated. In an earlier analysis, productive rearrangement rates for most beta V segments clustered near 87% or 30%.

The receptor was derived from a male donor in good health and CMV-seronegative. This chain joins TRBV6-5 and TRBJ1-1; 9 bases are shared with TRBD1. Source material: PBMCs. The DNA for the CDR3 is TGTGCCAGCAGTTACTTTGGGACAGGGAGCACTGAAGCTTTCTTT. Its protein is CASSYFGTGSTEAFF.